These T cell receptor beta chains were read from a single sample in a study of T cell responses to AZD1222 COVID-19 vaccine. Some clones are missing from TCRdb's copy, which holds only in-frame ones; the method was immunoSEQ multiplex PCR. The table records roughly 190,000 clones, 80% to 95% of them present only once. The input for sequencing was peripheral blood, taken 28 days after the second AZD1222 dose. Receptors were obtained from an adult who received the AZD1222 COVID-19 vaccine. Both conserved end residues are part of each CDR3. The D gene is left open where the match is weak. Clone size is not always given. Where it is, it says once, few, many or a class for expanded clones.

v_call	clone_size	j_call	d_call	cdr3_nt	cdr3_aa
TRBV6-2/TRBV6-3	.	TRBJ2-1	TRBD2	TGTGCCAGCAGTTCACGATTAGCGGGATCCTACAATGAGCAGTTCTTC	CASSSRLAGSYNEQFF
TRBV28	.	TRBJ1-2	.	TGTGCCAGCAGTTCCACGGCCGGGGGCACGGGTGGCTACACCTTC	CASSSTAGGTGGYTF
TRBV2	.	TRBJ2-3	.	TGTGCCAGCAGTGAATGGACGGGGGCCACAGATACGCAGTATTTT	CASSEWTGATDTQYF
TRBV7-6	.	TRBJ1-2	TRBD1	TGTGCCAGCAGCTTAGGACAGGGGGCATATGGCTACACCTTC	CASSLGQGAYGYTF
TRBV28	.	TRBJ1-5	.	TGTGCCAGCAGTTTATGGACCCTCAATCAGCCCCAGCATTTT	CASSLWTLNQPQHF
TRBV9	once	TRBJ2-7	.	TGTGCCAGCAGCGCGGGGACACCCTACGAGCAGTACTTC	CASSAGTPYEQYF
TRBV11-1	.	TRBJ1-3	.	TGTGCCAGCAGCCGAACAACGGATGGCCTGGGAAACACCATATATTTT	CASSRTTDGLGNTIYF
TRBV19	few	TRBJ2-2	.	TGTGCCAGTAGTCTCCGACCCCAGTGGACCGGGGAGCTGTTTTTT	CASSLRPQWTGELFF
TRBV5-1	.	TRBJ1-2	.	TGCGCCAGCAGCTCCGAGGGGGGATACTATGGCTACACCTTC	CASSSEGGYYGYTF
TRBV10-2	.	TRBJ2-7	TRBD1	TGCGCCAGCAGTGCAGGGACAGGTCTGGACGAGCAGTACTTC	CASSAGTGLDEQYF
TRBV24-1	.	TRBJ1-5	TRBD1	TGTGCCACCAGTGATTCAACAGGGGGGAATCAGCCCCAGCATTTT	CATSDSTGGNQPQHF
TRBV11-3	.	TRBJ1-1	.	TGTGCCAGCAGCCGACAATCGGGGGGTTACACTGAAGCTTTCTTT	CASSRQSGGYTEAFF
TRBV28	.	TRBJ2-5	TRBD2	TGTGCCAGCAGTTTTGGCGGGAGTGGAGAGACCCAGTACTTC	CASSFGGSGETQYF
TRBV10-2	.	TRBJ1-1	.	TGCGCCAGCAGTGTAGGTCCTAATCGAGGGAACACTGAAGCTTTCTTT	CASSVGPNRGNTEAFF
TRBV7-2	.	TRBJ2-7	TRBD2	TGTGCCAGCAGCCCCCGGACTAGCGGGAGGCCCTACGAGCAGTACTTC	CASSPRTSGRPYEQYF
TRBV6-5	.	TRBJ1-2	.	TGTGCCAGCAGCCGCGGACAGTTCTATGGCTACACCTTC	CASSRGQFYGYTF
TRBV19	.	TRBJ1-2	.	TGTGCCAGTAGTATAGCGCTCGGGAGTGGCTACACCTTC	CASSIALGSGYTF
TRBV25-1	.	TRBJ1-1	TRBD1	TGTGCCAGCAGTGATACTCCGGGACAGGCAATGAACACTGAAGCTTTCTTT	CASSDTPGQAMNTEAFF
TRBV5-1	.	TRBJ2-3	.	TGCGCCAGCAGCTTCGGCAGCTGGTTGGGAGATACGCAGTATTTT	CASSFGSWLGDTQYF
TRBV2	.	TRBJ2-7	TRBD1	TGTGCCAGCACCGCAGGGGGCGTAGGTTACGAGCAGTACTTC	CASTAGGVGYEQYF
TRBV28	.	TRBJ1-2	.	TGTGCCAGCAGTTTACTCAGGGGCCGAGGCTACACCTTC	CASSLLRGRGYTF
TRBV5-1	.	TRBJ2-6	.	TGCGCCAGCAGCTTGGGGGGGATTAGCTCTGGGGCCAACGTCCTGACTTTC	CASSLGGISSGANVLTF
TRBV29-1	.	TRBJ2-6	.	TGCAGCGTCCCCAGGGGAACTGGGGCCAACGTCCTGACTTTC	CSVPRGTGANVLTF